Listed here is a single TCR beta chain. Its antigen remains unknown. The data were taken from a study of shared clonotypes between healthy human individuals. Overall study results and limits: The genetic and exposure-history diversity represented was limited by few donors.

Germline V lookup: CDR1 MNHNY, CDR2 SVGAGI (reference sequence). The CDR3 is made up of 13 amino acids. With 4 bases removed from V and 2 bases from J, the gap between germline ends came to 8 bases. Sequencing was performed with immunoSEQ multiplex PCR; in TCRdb, only in-frame clones are kept and a portion is missing. The sample records 450,000 to 500,000 clones, 81% being singletons. The V gene is TRBV6-6, the J gene TRBJ2-5; D is undetermined. The sequencing input was PBMCs. The TCR originated in a middle-aged woman in good health. Some clones in this sample may be carry-over from other donors' samples. The CDR3 DNA reads as TGTGCCAGCAGTTCAGGACGGCAAGAGACCCAGTACTTC. Encoded protein: CASSSGRQETQYF.